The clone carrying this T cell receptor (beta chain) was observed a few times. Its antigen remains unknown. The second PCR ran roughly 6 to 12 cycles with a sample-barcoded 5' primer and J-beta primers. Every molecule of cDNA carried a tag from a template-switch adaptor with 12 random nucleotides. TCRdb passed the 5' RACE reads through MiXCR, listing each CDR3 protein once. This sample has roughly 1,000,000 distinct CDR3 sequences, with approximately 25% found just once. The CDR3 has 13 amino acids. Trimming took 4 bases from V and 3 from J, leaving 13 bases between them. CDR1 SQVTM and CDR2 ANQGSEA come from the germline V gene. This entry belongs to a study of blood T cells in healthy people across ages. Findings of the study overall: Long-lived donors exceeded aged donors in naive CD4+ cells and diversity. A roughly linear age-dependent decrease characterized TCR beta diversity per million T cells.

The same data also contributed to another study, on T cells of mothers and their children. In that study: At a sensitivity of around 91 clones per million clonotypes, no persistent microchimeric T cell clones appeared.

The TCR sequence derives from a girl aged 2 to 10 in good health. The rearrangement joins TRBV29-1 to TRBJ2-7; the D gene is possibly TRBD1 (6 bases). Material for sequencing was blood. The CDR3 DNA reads TGCAGCGTTGGAATCACAGGGTTCTACGAGCAGTACTTC. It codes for CSVGITGFYEQYF.